This T cell receptor beta chain came from a study of blood T cell repertoires in COVID-19. Study information: Italy, Spain and the United States were the sources of the convalescent and acute COVID-19 samples. T cells, B-cell-depleted T cells, or PBMCs provided the cDNA or gDNA that served as material.

V lost 3 bases, J lost 2 bases, and 9 bases stayed unmatched. This CDR3 is built from 16 residues. CDR1 and CDR2 (germline): LGHNA, YNFKEQ. As handled by the study authors: It was from reference gene primer amplification that nucleated cell counts were estimated. Produced via immunoSEQ multiplex PCR; TCRdb's table is partial and in-frame only. V and J calls plus clone size are reproduced from that table; the DNA served to infer D and trimming. The sample yields approximately 330,000 clones, approximately 88% seen once. Followed over time, Seattle patients had been enrolled while infection was active. The sample consisted of peripheral blood. The rearrangement uses TRBV4-2 and TRBJ1-2; TRBD1 aligns across 7 bases. The source of this sequence is a young man with COVID-19, enrolled during active disease. The CDR3 loop reads CASSQDEGGRNYGYTF. For the CDR3, the DNA is TGTGCCAGCAGCCAGGATGAAGGGGGCAGGAACTATGGCTACACCTTC.